This TCR beta chain was obtained from a study of blood T cell repertoires in COVID-19. This CDR3 has 19 residues. J was trimmed by 6 bases and V by 1 base; bases with no gene match: 15. Germline assignment: CDR1 LNHDA and CDR2 SQIVND (reference sequence). Authors' processing steps: Estimation of nucleated cell counts relied on the amplification of reference gene primers. Assay: immunoSEQ multiplex PCR; the TCRdb copy retains only in-frame clones and omits some. Clone size and the V and J calls come from that table; the DNA yielded D and trimming. The data show roughly 220,000 clones, with just under 85% seen just once and 15% held by the top ten. Donors of Cohort 3 who recovered were those that had two negative PCRs, clearance, or symptom resolution.

The sequenced sample consisted of PBMCs or T cells enriched from blood (not recorded which). The chain recombines TRBV19 with TRBJ1-6; 7 bases line up with TRBD1. The receptor's source is a man aged 40-55 years who had recovered from COVID-19. Here the CDR3 reads CASSIAPNRGRRSNSPLHF. As DNA, the CDR3 is TGTGCCAGTAGTATAGCCCCCAACAGGGGCCGGCGTTCTAATTCACCCCTCCACTTT. The entire variable domain, with the rest obtained from reference TRBV19 and TRBJ1-6, is as follows: DGGITQSPKYLFRKEGQNVTLSCEQNLNHDAMYWYRQDPGQGLRLIYYSQIVNDFQKGDIAEGYSVSREKKESFPLTVTSAQKNPTAFYLCASSIAPNRGRRSNSPLHFGNGTRLTVT.